A selection of T cell receptor beta chains follows, all from one sample in a study of blood T cell repertoires in COVID-19. Assay used: immunoSEQ multiplex PCR; TCRdb lists only in-frame clones, some missing. Here the sample spans roughly 330,000 clones, 87% being singletons. Sequencing was done on a sample of PBMCs or T cells enriched from blood (not recorded which). Receptor source: a woman in her twenties or thirties who had recovered from COVID-19. The CDR3 runs from the conserved cysteine through the conserved F or W. The D gene is left open where the match is weak. The size field is filled for only some rows; it gives once, few, many or a size class.

V gene: TRBV10-1; clone size: .; D gene: TRBD1; J gene: TRBJ1-1; CDR3 protein: CASSKDRVSGTEAFF; CDR3 DNA: TGCGCCAGCAGCAAAGACAGGGTATCGGGCACTGAAGCTTTCTTT
V gene: TRBV5-5; clone size: .; D gene: .; J gene: TRBJ1-6; CDR3 protein: CASSFGPSPLHF; CDR3 DNA: TGTGCCAGCAGCTTTGGCCCCTCACCCCTCCACTTT
V gene: TRBV6-5; clone size: .; D gene: .; J gene: TRBJ1-5; CDR3 protein: CASSEAGGLRPQHF; CDR3 DNA: TGTGCCAGCAGCGAGGCGGGGGGGCTTCGGCCCCAGCATTTT
V gene: TRBV7-3; clone size: few; D gene: .; J gene: TRBJ1-2; CDR3 protein: CASSQAGVGYTF; CDR3 DNA: TGTGCCAGCAGCCAGGCGGGGGTAGGCTACACCTTC
V gene: TRBV19; clone size: .; D gene: .; J gene: TRBJ2-7; CDR3 protein: CASSLSGVPGGPSYEQYF; CDR3 DNA: TGTGCCAGTTCCCTTTCGGGGGTACCGGGGGGCCCCTCCTACGAGCAGTACTTC
V gene: TRBV10-3; clone size: .; D gene: .; J gene: TRBJ2-5; CDR3 protein: CAISESRETQYF; CDR3 DNA: TGTGCCATCAGTGAGTCGAGGGAGACCCAGTACTTC
V gene: TRBV18; clone size: .; D gene: .; J gene: TRBJ1-3; CDR3 protein: CASSPRASGNTIYF; CDR3 DNA: TGTGCCAGCTCACCCAGGGCCTCTGGAAACACCATATATTTT
V gene: TRBV19; clone size: .; D gene: TRBD1; J gene: TRBJ1-1; CDR3 protein: CASSTGQFNTEAFF; CDR3 DNA: TGTGCCAGTAGTACGGGACAGTTTAACACTGAAGCTTTCTTT
V gene: TRBV11-2; clone size: .; D gene: .; J gene: TRBJ1-1; CDR3 protein: CASSSPRQGIEAFF; CDR3 DNA: TGTGCCAGCAGCTCCCCGCGGCAGGGCATTGAAGCTTTCTTT
V gene: TRBV19; clone size: .; D gene: .; J gene: TRBJ2-1; CDR3 protein: CASSNRLFDEQFF; CDR3 DNA: TGTGCCAGTAGTAATAGACTCTTCGATGAGCAGTTCTTC
V gene: TRBV29-1; clone size: .; D gene: TRBD1; J gene: TRBJ1-1; CDR3 protein: CSVDRGGDTEAFF; CDR3 DNA: TGCAGCGTGGACAGGGGGGGGGACACTGAAGCTTTCTTT
V gene: TRBV18; clone size: .; D gene: .; J gene: TRBJ1-4; CDR3 protein: CASSPPTTGRGEKLFF; CDR3 DNA: TGTGCCAGCTCACCACCGACAACGGGCCGGGGTGAAAAACTGTTTTTT
V gene: TRBV24-1; clone size: .; D gene: TRBD1; J gene: TRBJ1-2; CDR3 protein: CATSDRPGGSYTF; CDR3 DNA: TGTGCCACCAGTGATCGGCCAGGGGGCAGCTACACCTTC
V gene: TRBV10-3; clone size: .; D gene: TRBD1; J gene: TRBJ1-4; CDR3 protein: CAISEAGTGGEKLFF; CDR3 DNA: TGTGCCATCAGTGAGGCCGGGACAGGCGGTGAAAAACTGTTTTTT
V gene: TRBV30; clone size: .; D gene: .; J gene: TRBJ1-2; CDR3 protein: CAWSGGGVGYTF; CDR3 DNA: TGTGCCTGGAGTGGAGGGGGAGTTGGCTACACCTTC
V gene: TRBV7-8; clone size: .; D gene: .; J gene: TRBJ1-5; CDR3 protein: CASSPTASGFGDQPQHF; CDR3 DNA: TGTGCCAGCAGCCCTACCGCGTCGGGGTTCGGTGATCAGCCCCAGCATTTT
V gene: TRBV7-9; clone size: once; D gene: TRBD1; J gene: TRBJ1-1; CDR3 protein: CASSLGTDNTEAFF; CDR3 DNA: TGTGCCAGCAGCCTAGGGACAGACAACACTGAAGCTTTCTTT
V gene: TRBV5-1; clone size: .; D gene: .; J gene: TRBJ1-1; CDR3 protein: CASSFRFEGADEAFF; CDR3 DNA: TGCGCCAGCAGCTTTAGGTTTGAAGGGGCGGATGAAGCTTTCTTT
V gene: TRBV3-1/TRBV3-2; clone size: .; D gene: TRBD1; J gene: TRBJ1-2; CDR3 protein: CASSDPGTGGYGYTF; CDR3 DNA: TGTGCCAGCAGCGACCCCGGGACAGGGGGCTATGGCTACACCTTC
V gene: TRBV4-3; clone size: .; D gene: .; J gene: TRBJ1-5; CDR3 protein: CASSQDQGHRNQPQHF; CDR3 DNA: TGCGCCAGCAGCCAAGACCAGGGACATAGAAATCAGCCCCAGCATTTT
V gene: TRBV2; clone size: .; D gene: .; J gene: TRBJ1-4; CDR3 protein: CASRPEAGYYHGEKLFF; CDR3 DNA: TGTGCCAGCAGACCCGAGGCAGGGTATTATCACGGAGAAAAACTGTTTTTT
V gene: TRBV15; clone size: .; D gene: .; J gene: TRBJ1-3; CDR3 protein: CATSRDPVSGNTIYF; CDR3 DNA: TGTGCCACCAGCAGAGATCCTGTCTCTGGAAACACCATATATTTT
V gene: TRBV5-4; clone size: .; D gene: .; J gene: TRBJ2-5; CDR3 protein: CASSLNRESKTQYF; CDR3 DNA: TGTGCCAGCAGCTTGAATAGAGAGTCGAAGACCCAGTACTTC
V gene: TRBV7-2; clone size: .; D gene: .; J gene: TRBJ1-4; CDR3 protein: CASSTTGSTTNEKLFF; CDR3 DNA: TGTGCCAGCAGCACGACAGGTTCTACAACTAATGAAAAACTGTTTTTT
V gene: TRBV19; clone size: .; D gene: TRBD1; J gene: TRBJ1-5; CDR3 protein: CASSIPTGLSNQPQHF; CDR3 DNA: TGTGCCAGTAGTATCCCGACAGGGCTTAGCAATCAGCCCCAGCATTTT
V gene: TRBV25-1; clone size: .; D gene: .; J gene: TRBJ1-1; CDR3 protein: CASSINRDKAFF; CDR3 DNA: TGTGCCAGCAGTATAAACCGGGACAAAGCTTTCTTT
V gene: TRBV9; clone size: .; D gene: .; J gene: TRBJ2-1; CDR3 protein: CASSTGTVNEQFF; CDR3 DNA: TGTGCCAGCAGCACCGGGACTGTCAATGAGCAGTTCTTC
V gene: TRBV13; clone size: .; D gene: TRBD1; J gene: TRBJ1-2; CDR3 protein: CASSSGQGGLIGYTF; CDR3 DNA: TGTGCCAGCAGCTCCGGACAGGGGGGATTGATTGGCTACACCTTC
V gene: TRBV5-4; clone size: .; D gene: TRBD1; J gene: TRBJ1-1; CDR3 protein: CASRWGQANTEAFF; CDR3 DNA: TGTGCCAGCAGATGGGGACAGGCGAACACTGAAGCTTTCTTT
V gene: TRBV6-5; clone size: .; D gene: TRBD2; J gene: TRBJ2-3; CDR3 protein: CASRLTSLDTQYF; CDR3 DNA: TGTGCCAGCAGGTTGACTAGCTTGGATACGCAGTATTTT
V gene: TRBV5-6; clone size: .; D gene: .; J gene: TRBJ2-7; CDR3 protein: CASSGKGGTGGDEQYF; CDR3 DNA: TGTGCCAGCAGCGGGAAGGGGGGGACAGGAGGGGACGAGCAGTACTTC
V gene: TRBV29-1; clone size: .; D gene: .; J gene: TRBJ1-2; CDR3 protein: CSVEGFRGTYGYTF; CDR3 DNA: TGCAGCGTTGAGGGGTTCAGGGGAACTTATGGCTACACCTTC
V gene: TRBV9; clone size: .; D gene: .; J gene: TRBJ1-3; CDR3 protein: CASSVGGVVGNTIYF; CDR3 DNA: TGTGCCAGCAGCGTAGGGGGGGTTGTTGGAAACACCATATATTTT
V gene: TRBV7-9; clone size: .; D gene: .; J gene: TRBJ1-2; CDR3 protein: CASSLSGAPTNYGYTF; CDR3 DNA: TGTGCCAGCAGCCTCAGTGGGGCCCCCACTAACTATGGCTACACCTTC
V gene: TRBV5-1; clone size: .; D gene: TRBD2; J gene: TRBJ2-1; CDR3 protein: CASSASGTSGGPRAYNEQFF; CDR3 DNA: TGCGCCAGCAGCGCCTCCGGGACTAGCGGGGGGCCCCGCGCCTACAATGAGCAGTTCTTC
V gene: TRBV25-1; clone size: .; D gene: .; J gene: TRBJ1-2; CDR3 protein: CAAGQNDYGYTF; CDR3 DNA: TGTGCCGCCGGACAGAACGACTATGGCTACACCTTC
V gene: TRBV9; clone size: .; D gene: .; J gene: TRBJ1-4; CDR3 protein: CASSPGGNEKLFF; CDR3 DNA: TGTGCCAGCAGCCCGGGAGGGAATGAAAAACTGTTTTTT
V gene: TRBV19; clone size: .; D gene: TRBD1; J gene: TRBJ2-3; CDR3 protein: CASTSPDRGRTDTQYF; CDR3 DNA: TGTGCCAGTACCTCCCCGGACAGGGGGCGTACAGATACGCAGTATTTT
V gene: TRBV6-1; clone size: once; D gene: TRBD1; J gene: TRBJ2-6; CDR3 protein: CASSGPGGSGANVLTF; CDR3 DNA: TGTGCCAGCAGTGGTCCAGGGGGCTCTGGGGCCAACGTCCTGACTTTC
V gene: TRBV9; clone size: .; D gene: .; J gene: TRBJ1-1; CDR3 protein: CASSSSTGMNTEAFF; CDR3 DNA: TGTGCCAGCAGCTCGAGTACAGGGATGAACACTGAAGCTTTCTTT
V gene: TRBV6-6; clone size: few; D gene: TRBD2; J gene: TRBJ2-1; CDR3 protein: CASSRVTSGGNNEQFF; CDR3 DNA: TGTGCCAGCAGTCGAGTGACTAGCGGGGGCAACAATGAGCAGTTCTTC
V gene: TRBV19; clone size: .; D gene: .; J gene: TRBJ2-5; CDR3 protein: CASSQGPVPQETQYF; CDR3 DNA: TGTGCCAGTAGTCAGGGGCCTGTACCCCAAGAGACCCAGTACTTC
V gene: TRBV7-2; clone size: .; D gene: .; J gene: TRBJ1-2; CDR3 protein: CASSLATGLNYGYTF; CDR3 DNA: TGTGCCAGCAGCTTAGCGACGGGACTCAACTATGGCTACACCTTC
V gene: TRBV6-1; clone size: .; D gene: .; J gene: TRBJ1-5; CDR3 protein: CASSEFSGSNQPQHF; CDR3 DNA: TGTGCCAGCAGTGAATTTTCGGGGAGCAATCAGCCCCAGCATTTT
V gene: TRBV30; clone size: .; D gene: .; J gene: TRBJ1-1; CDR3 protein: CAWSGVPSGTEAFF; CDR3 DNA: TGTGCCTGGAGTGGGGTCCCCTCGGGCACTGAAGCTTTCTTT
V gene: TRBV4-1; clone size: .; D gene: TRBD1; J gene: TRBJ1-1; CDR3 protein: CASSHYRTGGETEAFF; CDR3 DNA: TGCGCCAGCAGCCACTATAGGACAGGGGGGGAGACTGAAGCTTTCTTT
V gene: TRBV19; clone size: .; D gene: TRBD1; J gene: TRBJ1-2; CDR3 protein: CASSVLTGVDYGYTF; CDR3 DNA: TGTGCCAGTAGTGTACTCACAGGGGTGGACTATGGCTACACCTTC
V gene: TRBV6-5; clone size: .; D gene: TRBD1; J gene: TRBJ1-1; CDR3 protein: CASSGTGGLDTEAFF; CDR3 DNA: TGTGCCAGCAGCGGGACAGGGGGCCTGGACACTGAAGCTTTCTTT
V gene: TRBV19; clone size: .; D gene: .; J gene: TRBJ2-6; CDR3 protein: CASNRGGPGANVLTF; CDR3 DNA: TGTGCCAGTAATCGGGGTGGCCCTGGGGCCAACGTCCTGACTTTC
V gene: TRBV13; clone size: .; D gene: TRBD1; J gene: TRBJ2-7; CDR3 protein: CASSSLTGGPYEQYF; CDR3 DNA: TGTGCCAGCAGCTCACTCACAGGGGGCCCCTACGAGCAGTACTTC
V gene: TRBV6-5; clone size: .; D gene: TRBD1; J gene: TRBJ1-2; CDR3 protein: CASNTGGALGGYTF; CDR3 DNA: TGTGCCAGCAATACAGGGGGCGCCTTGGGCGGCTACACCTTC